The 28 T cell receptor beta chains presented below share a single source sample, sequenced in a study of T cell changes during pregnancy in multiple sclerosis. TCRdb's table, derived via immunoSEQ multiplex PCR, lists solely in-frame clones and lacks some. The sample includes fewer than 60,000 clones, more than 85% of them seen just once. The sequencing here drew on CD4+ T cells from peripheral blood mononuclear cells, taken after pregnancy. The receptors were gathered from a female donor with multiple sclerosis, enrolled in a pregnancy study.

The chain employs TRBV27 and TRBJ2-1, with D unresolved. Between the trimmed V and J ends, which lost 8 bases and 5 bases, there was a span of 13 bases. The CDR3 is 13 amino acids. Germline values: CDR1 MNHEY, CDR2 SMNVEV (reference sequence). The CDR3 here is CASARLNDNEQFF. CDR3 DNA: TGTGCCAGCGCGAGACTCAATGACAATGAGCAGTTCTTC.

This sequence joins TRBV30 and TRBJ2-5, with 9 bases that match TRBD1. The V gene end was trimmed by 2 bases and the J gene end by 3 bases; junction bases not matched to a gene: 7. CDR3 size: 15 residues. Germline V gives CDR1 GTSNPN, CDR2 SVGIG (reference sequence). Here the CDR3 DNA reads TGTGCCTGGAGTCGAGCCGGGACAGGGAAAGAGACCCAGTACTTC. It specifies CAWSRAGTGKETQYF.

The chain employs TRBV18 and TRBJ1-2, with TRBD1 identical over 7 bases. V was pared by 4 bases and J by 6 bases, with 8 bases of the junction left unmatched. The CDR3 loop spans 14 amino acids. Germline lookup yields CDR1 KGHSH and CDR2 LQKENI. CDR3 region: CASSRDSRGNGYTF. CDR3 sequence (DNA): TGTGCCAGCTCACGGGACAGCAGAGGCAATGGCTACACCTTC.

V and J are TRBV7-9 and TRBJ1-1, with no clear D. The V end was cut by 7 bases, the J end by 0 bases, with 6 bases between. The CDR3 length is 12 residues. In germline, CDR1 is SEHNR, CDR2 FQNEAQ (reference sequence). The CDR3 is CASTAVNTEAFF. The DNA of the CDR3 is TGTGCCAGCACCGCGGTGAACACTGAAGCTTTCTTT.

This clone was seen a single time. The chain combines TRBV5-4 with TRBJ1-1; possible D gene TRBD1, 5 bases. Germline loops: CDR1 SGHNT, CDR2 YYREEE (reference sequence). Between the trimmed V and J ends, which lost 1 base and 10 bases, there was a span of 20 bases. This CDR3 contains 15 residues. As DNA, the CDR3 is TGTGCCAGCAGCTTGCCCCGCGGGGGGGAACGAGTAGCTTTCTTT. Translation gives CASSLPRGGERVAFF.

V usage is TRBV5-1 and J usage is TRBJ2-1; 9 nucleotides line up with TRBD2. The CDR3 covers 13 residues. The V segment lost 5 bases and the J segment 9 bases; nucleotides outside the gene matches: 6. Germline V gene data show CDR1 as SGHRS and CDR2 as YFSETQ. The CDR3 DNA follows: TGCGCCAGCAGGCCAGCGGGAGGAGGTGAGCAGTTCTTC. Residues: CASRPAGGGEQFF.

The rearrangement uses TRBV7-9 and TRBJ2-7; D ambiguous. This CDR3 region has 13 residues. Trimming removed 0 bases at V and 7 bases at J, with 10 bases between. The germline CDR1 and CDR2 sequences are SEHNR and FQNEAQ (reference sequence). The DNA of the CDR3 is TGTGCCAGCAGCTTAGCGCGAGGTCAGGAGCAGTACTTC. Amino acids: CASSLARGQEQYF. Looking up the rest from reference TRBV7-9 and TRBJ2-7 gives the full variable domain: DTGVSQNPRHKITKRGQNVTFRCDPISEHNRLYWYRQTLGQGPEFLTYFQNEAQLEKSRLLSDRFSAERPKGSFSTLEIQRTEQGDSAMYLCASSLARGQEQYFGPGTRLTVT.

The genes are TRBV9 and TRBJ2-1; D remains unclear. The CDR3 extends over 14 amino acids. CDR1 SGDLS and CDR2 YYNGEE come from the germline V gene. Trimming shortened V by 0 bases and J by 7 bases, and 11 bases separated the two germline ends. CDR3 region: CASSVVTGLNEQFF. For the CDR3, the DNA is TGTGCCAGCAGCGTAGTTACGGGTCTGAATGAGCAGTTCTTC.

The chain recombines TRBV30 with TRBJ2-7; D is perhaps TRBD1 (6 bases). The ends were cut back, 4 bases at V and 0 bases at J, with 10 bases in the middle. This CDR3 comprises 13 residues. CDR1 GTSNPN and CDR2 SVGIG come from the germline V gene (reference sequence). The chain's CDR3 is CAWIGGYSYEQYF. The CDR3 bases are TGTGCCTGGATAGGGGGTTACTCCTACGAGCAGTACTTC.

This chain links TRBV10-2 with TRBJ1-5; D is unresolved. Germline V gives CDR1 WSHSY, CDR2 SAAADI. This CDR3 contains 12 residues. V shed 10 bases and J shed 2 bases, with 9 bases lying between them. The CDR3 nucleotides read TGCGCCACCACCACAGGCAATCAGCCCCAGCATTTT. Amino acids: CATTTGNQPQHF.

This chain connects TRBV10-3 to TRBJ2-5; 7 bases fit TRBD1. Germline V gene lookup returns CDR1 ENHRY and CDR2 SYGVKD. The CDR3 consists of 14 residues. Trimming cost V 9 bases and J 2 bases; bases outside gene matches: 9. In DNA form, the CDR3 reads TGTGCCATTTCGACAGGGAAGACTCAAGAGACCCAGTACTTC. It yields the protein CAISTGKTQETQYF.

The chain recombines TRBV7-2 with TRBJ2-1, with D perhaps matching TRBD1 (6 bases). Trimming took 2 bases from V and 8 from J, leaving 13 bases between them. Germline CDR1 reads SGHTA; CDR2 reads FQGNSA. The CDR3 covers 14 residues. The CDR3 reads CASSLQGMYDEQFF. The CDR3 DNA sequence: TGTGCCAGCAGCTTACAGGGGATGTACGATGAGCAGTTCTTC.

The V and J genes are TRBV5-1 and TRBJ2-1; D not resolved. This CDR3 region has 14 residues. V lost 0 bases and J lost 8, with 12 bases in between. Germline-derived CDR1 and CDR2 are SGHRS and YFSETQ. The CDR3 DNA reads TGCGCCAGCAGCTTGGATCTCGAATCGGATGAGCAGTTCTTC. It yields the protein CASSLDLESDEQFF.

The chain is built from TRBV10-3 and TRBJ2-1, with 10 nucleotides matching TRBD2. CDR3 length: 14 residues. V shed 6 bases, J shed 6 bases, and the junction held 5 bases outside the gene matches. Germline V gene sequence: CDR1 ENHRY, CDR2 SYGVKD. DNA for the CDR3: TGTGCCATCAGCCCTAGCGGGGGACTCAATGAGCAGTTCTTC. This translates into CAISPSGGLNEQFF.

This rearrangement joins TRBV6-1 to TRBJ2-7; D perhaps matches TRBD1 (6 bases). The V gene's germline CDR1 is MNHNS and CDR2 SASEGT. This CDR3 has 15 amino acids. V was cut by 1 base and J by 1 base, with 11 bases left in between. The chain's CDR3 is CASSEGWGQSYEQYF. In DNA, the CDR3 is TGTGCCAGCAGTGAAGGGTGGGGGCAGTCCTACGAGCAGTACTTC.

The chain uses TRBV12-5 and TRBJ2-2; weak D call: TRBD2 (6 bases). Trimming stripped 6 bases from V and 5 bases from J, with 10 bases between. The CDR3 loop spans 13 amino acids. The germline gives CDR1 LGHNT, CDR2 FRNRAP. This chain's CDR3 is CASGDLATGELFF. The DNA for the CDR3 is TGTGCTAGTGGGGATCTAGCGACCGGGGAGCTGTTTTTT.

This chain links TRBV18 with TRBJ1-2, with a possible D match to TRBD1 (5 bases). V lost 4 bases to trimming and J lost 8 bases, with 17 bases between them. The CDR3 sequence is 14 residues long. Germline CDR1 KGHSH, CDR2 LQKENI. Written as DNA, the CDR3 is TGTGCCAGCTCACGTGGGCAGGGTCAAGGCGGCTACACCTTC. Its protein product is CASSRGQGQGGYTF.

The CDR3 region has the DNA TGTGCCAGCAGCAGGACTGACTACAATGAGCAGTTCTTC. Its translation: CASSRTDYNEQFF. The chain combines TRBV7-9 with TRBJ2-1; perhaps TRBD2 as D (5 bases). CDR3 length: 13 amino acids. The V end lost 5 bases, the J end lost 3 bases, and 8 bases lay between the germline ends. Germline V CDR1 and CDR2: SEHNR, FQNEAQ (reference sequence).

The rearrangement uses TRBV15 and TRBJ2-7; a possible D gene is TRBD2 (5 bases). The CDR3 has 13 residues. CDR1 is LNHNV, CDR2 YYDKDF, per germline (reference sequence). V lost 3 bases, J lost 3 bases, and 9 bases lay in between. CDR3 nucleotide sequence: TGTGCCACCAGCAGGCTAGAGGGCTACGAGCAGTACTTC. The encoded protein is CATSRLEGYEQYF.

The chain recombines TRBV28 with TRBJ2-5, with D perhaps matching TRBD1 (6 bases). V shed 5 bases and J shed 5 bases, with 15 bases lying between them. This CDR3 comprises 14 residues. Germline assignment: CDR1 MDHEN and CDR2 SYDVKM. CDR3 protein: CASSTYRVRETQYF. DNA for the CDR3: TGTGCCAGCAGTACGTACAGGGTTAGGGAGACCCAGTACTTC.

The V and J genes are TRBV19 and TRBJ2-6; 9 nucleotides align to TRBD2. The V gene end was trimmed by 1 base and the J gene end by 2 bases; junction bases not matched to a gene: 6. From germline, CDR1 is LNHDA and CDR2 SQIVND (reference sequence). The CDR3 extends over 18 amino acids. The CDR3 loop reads CASSIGLAGTAGANVLTF. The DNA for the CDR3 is TGTGCCAGTAGTATAGGGCTAGCGGGAACCGCTGGGGCCAACGTCCTGACTTTC.

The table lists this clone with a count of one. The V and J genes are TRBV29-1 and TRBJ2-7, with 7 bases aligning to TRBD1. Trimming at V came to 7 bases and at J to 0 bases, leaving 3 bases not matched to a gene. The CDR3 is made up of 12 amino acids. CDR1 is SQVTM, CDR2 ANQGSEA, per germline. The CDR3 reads CSGGQASYEQYF. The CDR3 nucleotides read TGCAGCGGCGGACAGGCCTCCTACGAGCAGTACTTC.

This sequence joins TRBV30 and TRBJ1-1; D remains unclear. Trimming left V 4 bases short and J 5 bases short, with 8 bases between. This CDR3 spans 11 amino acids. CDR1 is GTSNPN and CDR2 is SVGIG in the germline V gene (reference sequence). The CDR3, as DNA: TGTGCCTGGACCCGGGTAACTGAAGCTTTCTTT. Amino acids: CAWTRVTEAFF.

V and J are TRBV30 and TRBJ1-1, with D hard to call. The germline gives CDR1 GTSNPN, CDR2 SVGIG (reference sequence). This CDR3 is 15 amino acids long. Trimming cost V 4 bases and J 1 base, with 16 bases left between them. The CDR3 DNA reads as TGTGCCTGGATTTCTATCTCGACGGGGAACACTGAAGCTTTCTTT. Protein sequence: CAWISISTGNTEAFF.

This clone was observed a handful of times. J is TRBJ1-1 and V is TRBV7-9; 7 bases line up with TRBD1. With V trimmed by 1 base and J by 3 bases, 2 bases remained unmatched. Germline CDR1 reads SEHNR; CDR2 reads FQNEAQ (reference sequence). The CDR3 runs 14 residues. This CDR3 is CASSLDRGHTEAFF. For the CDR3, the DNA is TGTGCCAGCAGCTTAGACAGGGGTCACACTGAAGCTTTCTTT.

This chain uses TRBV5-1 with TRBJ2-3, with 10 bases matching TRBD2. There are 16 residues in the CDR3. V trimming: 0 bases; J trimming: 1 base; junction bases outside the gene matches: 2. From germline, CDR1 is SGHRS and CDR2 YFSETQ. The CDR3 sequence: CASSLAGLAGTDTQYF. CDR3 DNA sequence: TGCGCCAGCAGCTTGGCCGGACTAGCGGGCACAGATACGCAGTATTTT.

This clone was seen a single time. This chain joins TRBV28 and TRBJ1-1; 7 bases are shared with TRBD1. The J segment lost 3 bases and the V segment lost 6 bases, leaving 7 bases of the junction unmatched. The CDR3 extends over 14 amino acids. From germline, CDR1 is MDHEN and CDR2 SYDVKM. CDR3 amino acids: CASSKPRGHTEAFF. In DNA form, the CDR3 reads TGTGCCAGCAGCAAACCAAGGGGGCACACTGAAGCTTTCTTT. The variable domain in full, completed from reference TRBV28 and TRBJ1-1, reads DVKVTQSSRYLVKRTGEKVFLECVQDMDHENMFWYRQDPGLGLRLIYFSYDVKMKEKGDIPEGYSVSREKKERFSLILESASTNQTSMYLCASSKPRGHTEAFFGQGTRLTVV.

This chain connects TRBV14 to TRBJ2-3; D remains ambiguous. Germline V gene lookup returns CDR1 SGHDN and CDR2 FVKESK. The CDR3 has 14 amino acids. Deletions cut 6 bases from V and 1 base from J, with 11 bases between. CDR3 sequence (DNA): TGTGCCAGCAGGGAACGTGAGGGCACAGATACGCAGTATTTT. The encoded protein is CASREREGTDTQYF.